This T cell receptor beta chain was sequenced during a study of blood T cells in healthy people across ages. Researchers report isolating at least 6 million PBMCs per sample. PCR was performed a second time for roughly 6 to 12 cycles using a sample-barcoded 5' primer and a J-beta primer mix. With 12 random nucleotides, a template-switch adaptor tagged each individual cDNA molecule. Every sample gave at least 3 million paired-end reads containing CDR3. TCRdb redid the calling of the 5' RACE reads with MiXCR, one entry per CDR3 protein. The table has over a million distinct CDR3 sequences, around two fifths seen once. This clonotype originated in a woman younger than 30 in good health. Sequencing was carried out using blood.

DNA for the CDR3: TGCAGCGTTTTAGACAGGGAGGATAAAGAGACCCAGTACTTC. It encodes CSVLDREDKETQYF. The V call is TRBV29-1, the J call TRBJ2-5; the D gene is possibly TRBD1 (7 bases). CDR3 length: 14 amino acids. Trimming left V 5 bases short and J 3 bases short, with 16 bases between. Germline CDR1 reads SQVTM; CDR2 reads ANQGSEA.